This is a list of T cell receptor beta chains from one sample in a study of regulatory and conventional T cells in breast cancer. In TCRdb, the PCR reads were re-called with MiXCR into one record per CDR3 protein. The data contain fewer than 11,000 distinct CDR3 sequences, about 35% of them seen just once; the ten biggest clones take up roughly 6.1%. The sequencing sample was made of conventional T cells from blood. These receptors were collected from a male donor in good health. CDR3s include the opening cysteine and the closing phenylalanine or tryptophan. D genes are given only for firm matches. Only some rows state a clone size, as once, few, many or a class for expanded clones.

few,TRBV7-3,TRBJ2-3,TRBD1,TGTGCCAGCAGTAAACCGGGACAGGGGATTCGAGTCACAGATACGCAGTATTTT,CASSKPGQGIRVTDTQYF
few,TRBV3-1,TRBJ2-7,.,TGTGCCAGCAGCCAACGGGGGCCGTACGAGCAGTACTTC,CASSQRGPYEQYF
.,TRBV2,TRBJ1-4,.,TGTGCCAGCAGTGAACTCCGTAGGGAACTGTTTTTT,CASSELRRELFF
.,TRBV28,TRBJ1-2,TRBD1,TGTGCCAGCAGCCAGGGGGCTGGGGGCTATGGCTACACCTTC,CASSQGAGGYGYTF
.,TRBV12-3/TRBV12-4,TRBJ1-3,.,TGTGCCAGCTCGAACACAGGCTCTGGAAACACCATATATTTT,CASSNTGSGNTIYF
.,TRBV12-3/TRBV12-4,TRBJ2-2,TRBD2,TGTGCCAGCACGACCGGGACTAGCGTGTTTGGTTCGGACACCGGGGAGCTGTTTTTT,CASTTGTSVFGSDTGELFF
.,TRBV7-2,TRBJ2-3,.,TGTGCCAGCAGCCCTGGCGGACAGCACACAGATACGCAGTATTTT,CASSPGGQHTDTQYF
medium-sized,TRBV5-1,TRBJ2-2,TRBD1,TGCGCCAGCAGCGGGGACAGTCAGATTAACACCGGGGAGCTGTTTTTT,CASSGDSQINTGELFF
medium-sized,TRBV7-9,TRBJ2-6,.,TGTGCCAGCGGCTGGACTATTACGGCGGGGGCCAACGTCCTGACTTTC,CASGWTITAGANVLTF
.,TRBV7-2,TRBJ2-7,.,TGTGCCAGCAGTCCCACTTCCTACGAGCAGTACTTC,CASSPTSYEQYF
.,TRBV5-1,TRBJ2-7,TRBD1,TGCGCCAGCTCCCCGGGACAGGGGTTCTTCTCGGTCGAGCAGTACTTC,CASSPGQGFFSVEQYF
few,TRBV5-1,TRBJ2-3,.,TGCGCCAGCAGCTTGGAAGCGTCAACCACAGATACGCAGTATTTT,CASSLEASTTDTQYF
few,TRBV29-1,TRBJ1-1,.,TGCAGCGTTCTGGGGGGTTTGGCTGAAGCTTTCTTT,CSVLGGLAEAFF
few,TRBV6-2/TRBV6-3,TRBJ2-5,TRBD2,TGTGCCAGCAGTTCGGGACTAGCGGCGAAGGAGACCCAGTACTTC,CASSSGLAAKETQYF
.,TRBV4-1,TRBJ2-5,.,TGCGCCAGCAGCCAAAACTCCAACAACCTCCAAGAGACCCAGTACTTC,CASSQNSNNLQETQYF
.,TRBV6-2/TRBV6-3,TRBJ1-2,.,TGTGCCAGCAAAGAACAACCCTATGGCTACACCTTC,CASKEQPYGYTF
few,TRBV4-2,TRBJ2-5,.,TGTGCCAGCAGCCAAGGGAGCTCAAGGGAGACCCAGTACTTC,CASSQGSSRETQYF
.,TRBV7-2,TRBJ2-7,.,TGTGCCAGCAGCTTAGGGACAGCCACCTACTACGAGCAGTACTTC,CASSLGTATYYEQYF
few,TRBV7-2,TRBJ1-2,TRBD1,TGTGCCAGCAGCCATCGGGACAGGGAAGGGAGTGGCTACACCTTC,CASSHRDREGSGYTF
many,TRBV28,TRBJ2-4,TRBD1,TGTGCCAGCAGTTTGCCAGGGGGTAACATTCAGTACTTC,CASSLPGGNIQYF
.,TRBV11-2,TRBJ2-3,TRBD1,TGTGCCAGCAGCTTCGGGACAGGGTACACAGATACGCAGTATTTT,CASSFGTGYTDTQYF
.,TRBV12-3/TRBV12-4,TRBJ1-6,.,TGTGCCAGCAGAACCGATGGGACCACAAATAATTCACCCCTCCACTTT,CASRTDGTTNNSPLHF
.,TRBV5-1,TRBJ2-1,TRBD2,TGCGCCAGCAGTCAAGCGGGGGCTTGGGGGAATGAGCAGTTCTTC,CASSQAGAWGNEQFF
large,TRBV7-2,TRBJ1-6,.,TGTGCCAGCAGCTCCCGGGGAGGGCAGACAAATTCACCCCTCCACTTT,CASSSRGGQTNSPLHF
medium-sized,TRBV4-2,TRBJ2-3,TRBD2,TGTGCCAGCAGCCAAGCCCCCTTTAGCGGGGAGAGCACAGATACGCAGTATTTT,CASSQAPFSGESTDTQYF
.,TRBV7-8,TRBJ2-5,.,TGTGCCAGCAGCCCGCCCCGCGTGGGGATCGAGACCCAGTACTTC,CASSPPRVGIETQYF
medium-sized,TRBV29-1,TRBJ1-1,.,TGCAGCGTTATGAACATGAAGAACACTGAAGCTTTCTTT,CSVMNMKNTEAFF
.,TRBV20-1,TRBJ2-5,.,TGCAGTGCTTACTCCTCGGACCCGAAGTACTTC,CSAYSSDPKYF
medium-sized,TRBV6-5,TRBJ1-5,.,TGTGCCAGCAGTGCGCGTAGAAGCAATCAGCCCCAGCATTTT,CASSARRSNQPQHF
.,TRBV6-2/TRBV6-3,TRBJ2-3,.,TGTGCCAGCAGCTCCGGGCCCTCAATTGGGACAGATACGCAGTATTTT,CASSSGPSIGTDTQYF
.,TRBV10-3,TRBJ2-4,.,TGTGCCAGCAGTTTGGCGCAGGGGGGTCCGTCGTTC,CASSLAQGGPSF
few,TRBV3-1,TRBJ2-7,.,TGTGCCAGCAGCCCGAGCTCCTACGAGCAGTACTTC,CASSPSSYEQYF
.,TRBV12-3/TRBV12-4,TRBJ1-2,.,TGTGCCAGCAGTTTGGCCAGGGATTCTAGGTTTAACTATGGCTACACCTTC,CASSLARDSRFNYGYTF
.,TRBV7-9,TRBJ2-7,TRBD1,TGTGCCAGCAGCTTAGGACAGGGGGCTAACGACGAGCAGTACTTC,CASSLGQGANDEQYF
few,TRBV29-1,TRBJ2-6,TRBD2,TGCAGCGTTCGGGGACTAGCGGGCTCTGGGGCCAACGTCCTGACTTTC,CSVRGLAGSGANVLTF
few,TRBV3-1,TRBJ2-3,.,TGTGCCAGCAGCCAAGTTCGAACTATAGGGACAGATACGCAGTATTTT,CASSQVRTIGTDTQYF
.,TRBV10-2,TRBJ1-5,TRBD1,TGCGCCAGCAGGGCACAGGGGAGCAATCAGCCCCAGCATTTT,CASRAQGSNQPQHF
medium-sized,TRBV9,TRBJ2-3,.,TGTGCCAGCAGCGTAGTTTCTGAAGGGGCAGATACGCAGTATTTT,CASSVVSEGADTQYF
.,TRBV20-1,TRBJ2-7,.,TGCAGTGCTATAGTTGACAGCACCTACGAGCAGTACTTC,CSAIVDSTYEQYF
.,TRBV14,TRBJ1-2,TRBD1,TGTGCCAGCAGCCCGGACAGGGCAGCCTACACCTTC,CASSPDRAAYTF
few,TRBV20-1,TRBJ2-3,.,TGCAGTGCTAGTCCTACCCAGGGGCTAAACACAGATACGCAGTATTTT,CSASPTQGLNTDTQYF
medium-sized,TRBV5-4,TRBJ2-1,.,TGTGCCAGCAGTTCGGAGCGTTTCAATGAGCAGTTCTTC,CASSSERFNEQFF
.,TRBV9,TRBJ1-1,.,TGTGCCAGCAGCGTTGTGGCTGCAGGGAACACTGAAGCTTTCTTT,CASSVVAAGNTEAFF
.,TRBV7-2,TRBJ1-4,.,TGTGCCAGCAGCTTAGGCAGTGCAACTAATGAAAAACTGTTTTTT,CASSLGSATNEKLFF
.,TRBV20-1,TRBJ1-6,.,TGCAGTGCTAGACATTTTGTCGATTCACCCCTCCACTTT,CSARHFVDSPLHF
.,TRBV27,TRBJ2-3,.,TGTGCCAGCAGTTCCCCTGGCAGGGGGGGAACTGCGAATACGCAGTATTTT,CASSSPGRGGTANTQYF
once,TRBV24-1,TRBJ2-1,TRBD2,TGTGCCACCAGCGGGGGGACTTACAATGAGCAGTTCTTC,CATSGGTYNEQFF
few,TRBV7-3,TRBJ2-3,.,TGTGCCAGCAGCTTAGGAGGGTACGCAGATACGCAGTATTTT,CASSLGGYADTQYF